This T cell receptor (beta chain) was captured in a study of response to subunit inactivated influenza vaccine. Whole-study findings and limits: Each seasonal influenza vaccination, the authors suggested, recruits few new T cells.

In regard to this clonotype: The antigen is undetermined.

With 0 bases removed from V and 13 bases from J, the gap between germline ends came to 4 bases. The germline CDR1 and CDR2 sequences are LNHDA and SQIVND (reference sequence). The CDR3 has 10 residues. TCRdb reprocessed the RT-PCR reads with MiXCR, giving one entry per CDR3 protein. In the table there are about 650,000 distinct CDR3 sequences, 14% of which are singletons. The sequencing here drew on PBMCs from blood, taken approximately 15 days before vaccination. The V and J genes are TRBV19 and TRBJ2-1; no clear D. The sequence was collected from a man aged 50 to 59 who received an inactivated influenza vaccine. DNA for the CDR3: TGTGCCAGTAGTATAGAGACCCAGTTCTTC. Protein sequence: CASSIETQFF.